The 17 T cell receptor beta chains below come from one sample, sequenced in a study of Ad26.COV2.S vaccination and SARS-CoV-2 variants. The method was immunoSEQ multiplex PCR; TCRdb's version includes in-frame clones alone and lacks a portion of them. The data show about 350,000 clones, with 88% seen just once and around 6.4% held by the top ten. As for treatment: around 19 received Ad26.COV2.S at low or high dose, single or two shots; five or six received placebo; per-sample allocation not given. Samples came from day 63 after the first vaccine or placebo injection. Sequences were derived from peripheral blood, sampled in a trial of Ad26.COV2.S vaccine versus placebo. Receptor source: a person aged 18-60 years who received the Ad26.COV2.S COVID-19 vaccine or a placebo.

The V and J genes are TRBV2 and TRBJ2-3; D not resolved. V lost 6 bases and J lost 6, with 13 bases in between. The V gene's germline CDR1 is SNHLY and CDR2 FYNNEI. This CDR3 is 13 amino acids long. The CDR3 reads CASREPPPDTQYF. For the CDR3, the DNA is TGTGCCAGCAGGGAACCCCCCCCGGATACGCAGTATTTT.

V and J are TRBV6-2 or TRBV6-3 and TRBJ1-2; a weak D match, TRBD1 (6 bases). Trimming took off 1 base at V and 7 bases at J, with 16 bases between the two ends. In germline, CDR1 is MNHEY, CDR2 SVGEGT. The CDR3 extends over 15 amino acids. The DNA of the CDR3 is TGTGCCAGCAGTTACTTTGCAGGGGCGACGGGTGGCTACACCTTC. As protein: CASSYFAGATGGYTF.

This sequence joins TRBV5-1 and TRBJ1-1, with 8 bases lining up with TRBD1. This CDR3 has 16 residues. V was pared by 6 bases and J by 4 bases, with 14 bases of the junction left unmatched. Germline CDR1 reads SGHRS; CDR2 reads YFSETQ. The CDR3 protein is CASKESTHRGFTEAFF. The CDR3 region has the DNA TGCGCCAGCAAGGAGTCTACACACAGGGGGTTCACTGAAGCTTTCTTT. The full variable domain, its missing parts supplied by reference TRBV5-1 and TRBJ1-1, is KAGVTQTPRYLIKTRGQQVTLSCSPISGHRSVSWYQQTPGQGLQFLFEYFSETQRNKGNFPGRFSGRQFSNSRSEMNVSTLELGDSALYLCASKESTHRGFTEAFFGQGTRLTVV.

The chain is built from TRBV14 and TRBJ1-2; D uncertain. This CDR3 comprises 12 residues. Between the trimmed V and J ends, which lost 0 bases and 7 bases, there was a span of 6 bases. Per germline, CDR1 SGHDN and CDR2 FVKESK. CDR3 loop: CASSQDWGGYTF. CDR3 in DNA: TGTGCCAGCAGCCAAGATTGGGGTGGCTACACCTTC.

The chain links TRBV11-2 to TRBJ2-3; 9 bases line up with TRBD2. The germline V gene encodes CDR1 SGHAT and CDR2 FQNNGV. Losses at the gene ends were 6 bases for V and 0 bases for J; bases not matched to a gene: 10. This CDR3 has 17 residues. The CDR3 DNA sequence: TGTGCCAGCAGGAGAATCGGCGGGGGGGCTAGCACAGATACGCAGTATTTT. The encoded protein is CASRRIGGGASTDTQYF.

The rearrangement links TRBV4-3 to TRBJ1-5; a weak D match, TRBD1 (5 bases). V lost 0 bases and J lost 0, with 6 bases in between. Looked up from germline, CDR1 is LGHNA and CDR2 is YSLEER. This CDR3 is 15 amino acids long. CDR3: CASSQDDSSNQPQHF. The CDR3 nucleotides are TGCGCCAGCAGCCAAGACGACAGTAGCAATCAGCCCCAGCATTTT.

The DNA of the CDR3 is TGTGCCAGCAGTTTAATTATTAGTGTAGGGGATACGCAGTATTTT. Translated, it gives CASSLIISVGDTQYF. V gene TRBV28 combines with J gene TRBJ2-3; no clear D gene. Germline loops: CDR1 MDHEN, CDR2 SYDVKM. This CDR3 contains 15 residues. V was clipped by 2 bases and J by 6 bases, with 15 bases between them.

CDR3 loop: CASGSRDREAFF. CDR3 DNA: TGCGCCAGCGGCTCAAGGGACAGGGAAGCTTTCTTT. This rearrangement joins TRBV5-1 to TRBJ1-1, with TRBD1 matching 8 bases. CDR1 SGHRS and CDR2 YFSETQ come from the germline V gene. The CDR3 loop spans 12 amino acids. The V and J ends lost 7 bases and 8 bases, in that order; junction bases with no gene match: 7.

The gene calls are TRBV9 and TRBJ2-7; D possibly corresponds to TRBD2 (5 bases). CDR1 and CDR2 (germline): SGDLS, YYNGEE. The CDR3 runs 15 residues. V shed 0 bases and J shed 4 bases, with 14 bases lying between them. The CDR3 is CASSVGSSVGYEQYF. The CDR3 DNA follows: TGTGCCAGCAGCGTAGGGAGTAGCGTGGGGTACGAGCAGTACTTC. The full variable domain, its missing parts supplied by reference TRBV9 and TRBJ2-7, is DSGVTQTPKHLITATGQRVTLRCSPRSGDLSVYWYQQSLDQGLQFLIQYYNGEERAKGNILERFSAQQFPDLHSELNLSSLELGDSALYFCASSVGSSVGYEQYFGPGTRLTVT.

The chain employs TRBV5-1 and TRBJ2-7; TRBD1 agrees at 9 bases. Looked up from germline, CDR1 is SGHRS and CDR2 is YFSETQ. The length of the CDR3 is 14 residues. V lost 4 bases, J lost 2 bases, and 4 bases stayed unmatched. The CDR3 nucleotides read TGCGCCAGCAGCATGGGACAGGGCACCTACGAGCAGTACTTC. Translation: CASSMGQGTYEQYF.

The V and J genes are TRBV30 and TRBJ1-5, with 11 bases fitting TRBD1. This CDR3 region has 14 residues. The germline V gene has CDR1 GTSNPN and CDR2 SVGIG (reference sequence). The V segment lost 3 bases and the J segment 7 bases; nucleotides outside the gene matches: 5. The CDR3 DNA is TGTGCCTGGAGCGGGGACAGGGGGTTCCAGCCCCAGCATTTT. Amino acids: CAWSGDRGFQPQHF.

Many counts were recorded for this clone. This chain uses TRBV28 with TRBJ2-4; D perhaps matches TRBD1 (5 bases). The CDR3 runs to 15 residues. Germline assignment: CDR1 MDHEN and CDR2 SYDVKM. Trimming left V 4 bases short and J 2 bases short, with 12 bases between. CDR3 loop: CASSYGQGPKNIQYF. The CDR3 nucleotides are TGTGCCAGCAGTTACGGGCAGGGTCCCAAAAACATTCAGTACTTC.

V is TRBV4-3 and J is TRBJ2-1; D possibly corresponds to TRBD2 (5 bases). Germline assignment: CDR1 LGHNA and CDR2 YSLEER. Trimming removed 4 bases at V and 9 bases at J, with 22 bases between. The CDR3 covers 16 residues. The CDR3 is CASSPSTNPLYGEQFF. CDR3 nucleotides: TGCGCCAGCAGCCCCTCGACTAACCCCCTCTACGGTGAGCAGTTCTTC.

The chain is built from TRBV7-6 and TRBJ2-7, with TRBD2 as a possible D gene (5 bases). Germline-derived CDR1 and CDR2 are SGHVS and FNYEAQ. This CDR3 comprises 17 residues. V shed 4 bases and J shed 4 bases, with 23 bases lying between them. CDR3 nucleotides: TGTGCCAGCAGCTCGAACTCGGGAAGCCCGATGATTTACGAGCAGTACTTC. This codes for CASSSNSGSPMIYEQYF. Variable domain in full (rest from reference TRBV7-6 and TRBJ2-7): GAGVSQSPRYKVTKRGQDVALRCDPISGHVSLYWYRQALGQGPEFLTYFNYEAQQDKSGLPNDRFSAERPEGSISTLTIQRTEQRDSAMYRCASSSNSGSPMIYEQYFGPGTRLTVT.

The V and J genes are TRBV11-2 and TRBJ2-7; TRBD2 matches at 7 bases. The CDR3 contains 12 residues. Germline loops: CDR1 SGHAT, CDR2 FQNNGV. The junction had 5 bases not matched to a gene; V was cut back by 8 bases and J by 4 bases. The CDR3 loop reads CASGGVPYEQYF. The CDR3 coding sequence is TGTGCCAGCGGGGGGGTACCTTACGAGCAGTACTTC.

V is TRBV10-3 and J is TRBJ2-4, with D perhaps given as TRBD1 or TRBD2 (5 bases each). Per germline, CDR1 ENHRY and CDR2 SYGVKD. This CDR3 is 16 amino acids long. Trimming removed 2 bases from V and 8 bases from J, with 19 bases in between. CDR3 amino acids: CAISETQRGLGDIQYF. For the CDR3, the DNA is TGTGCCATCAGTGAGACTCAACGCGGACTGGGGGACATTCAGTACTTC.

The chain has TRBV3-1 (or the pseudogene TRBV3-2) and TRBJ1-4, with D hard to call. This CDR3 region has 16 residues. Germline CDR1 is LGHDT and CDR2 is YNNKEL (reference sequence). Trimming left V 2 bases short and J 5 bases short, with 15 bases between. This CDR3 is CASSQPPRAQNEKLFF. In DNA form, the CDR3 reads TGTGCCAGCAGCCAACCGCCCCGGGCCCAGAATGAAAAACTGTTTTTT.